The 6 T cell receptor beta chains listed next were all sequenced from one sample in a study of control samples from healthy donors and cancer patients. The method was immunoSEQ multiplex PCR; TCRdb's version includes in-frame clones alone and lacks a portion of them. The data contain around 180,000 clones, approximately 94% of them seen just once; the ten biggest clones take up 1.3%. The material sequenced was blood. The receptors here all came from a woman younger than 35 in good health.

The rearrangement links TRBV18 to TRBJ1-1, with no clear D. Germline V gives CDR1 KGHSH, CDR2 LQKENI. This CDR3 has 16 residues. Trimming took 3 bases from V and 1 from J, leaving 15 bases between them. The CDR3 loop reads CASSPAWLSPNTEAFF. As DNA, the CDR3 is TGTGCCAGCTCACCTGCGTGGTTAAGCCCGAACACTGAAGCTTTCTTT.

The rearrangement joins TRBV2 to TRBJ1-2; D not resolved. Germline loops: CDR1 SNHLY, CDR2 FYNNEI. The V end was cut by 3 bases, the J end by 8 bases, with 13 bases between. The CDR3 is 13 residues long. Here the CDR3 DNA reads TGTGCCAGCAGTGAGATAGGTGCTTGGGGCTACACCTTC. Its translation: CASSEIGAWGYTF.

Turning to this clone: This specimen includes other DNA sequences encoding the same CDR3. The chain couples TRBV4-2 to TRBJ1-3, with D possibly being TRBD1 (6 bases). Germline V gene lookup returns CDR1 LGHNA and CDR2 YNFKEQ. V dropped 0 bases and J dropped 2 bases, with 8 bases sitting between them. This CDR3 is built from 15 residues. CDR3 sequence reads: CASSQDHRAGNTIYF. The CDR3 nucleotides read TGTGCCAGCAGCCAAGATCACAGGGCTGGAAACACCATATATTTT.

V is TRBV19 and J is TRBJ1-5, with D possibly being TRBD1 (5 bases). There are 16 residues in the CDR3. Germline CDR1 reads LNHDA; CDR2 reads SQIVND (reference sequence). V was shortened by 3 bases and J by 1 base, with 13 bases between the two germline ends. The CDR3 DNA reads TGTGCCAGTAGTATCCAGGGACGAGGGAGCAATCAGCCCCAGCATTTT. Translated, it gives CASSIQGRGSNQPQHF.

The chain couples TRBV6-5 to TRBJ2-1; D gene ambiguous. The CDR3 is made up of 13 amino acids. Germline assignment: CDR1 MNHEY and CDR2 SVGAGI. Trimming pared 0 bases from V and 7 bases from J, leaving 7 bases between. In DNA, the CDR3 is TGTGCCAGCAGTTACTCCGGAAGGAATGAGCAGTTCTTC. Translation: CASSYSGRNEQFF.

The genes are TRBV3-1 (or the pseudogene TRBV3-2) and TRBJ1-2, with unresolved D. The CDR3 is 18 residues long. The germline gives CDR1 LGHDT, CDR2 YNNKEL (reference sequence). V was clipped by 6 bases and J by 5 bases, with 28 bases between them. For the CDR3, the DNA is TGTGCCAGCAGTCTTGTGCGTAGGTTGCCGGGGAGGAGGTATGGCTACACCTTC. Translation: CASSLVRRLPGRRYGYTF.